This TCR beta chain is from a study of Tregs in tolerant kidney transplant recipients. Unstimulated regulatory T cells (CD4+CD25+CD127-), CD4+CD25- non-regulatory cells, CD4 and CD8 cells were FACS-sorted from thawed PBMCs. Clones were sequenced by immunoSEQ multiplex PCR, and TCRdb holds only the in-frame ones, with some missing. This sample yields 69,000 or so clones, of which less than 90% are seen a single time; approximately 0.4% belongs to the top ten. Notes on this clone: No antigen is known for it.

V was clipped by 6 bases and J by 0 bases; unmatched bases: 2. This CDR3 contains 13 residues. The germline gives CDR1 MDHEN, CDR2 SYDVKM. General observations from the study: For some patients, primers changed over time, blocking nucleotide-level comparison.

This sample comprised CD4+ T cells from blood, obtained before the transplant. This sequence was found in a human donor who received a combined kidney and bone marrow transplant. The chain has TRBV28 and TRBJ2-7; 7 nucleotides agree with TRBD1. The CDR3 nucleotides read TGTGCCAGCAGAGGGACAGACTCCTACGAGCAGTACTTC. Amino acids: CASRGTDSYEQYF.